A single TCR beta chain is shown here with its context. As yet, its antigen is unknown. Sequenced by immunoSEQ multiplex PCR; TCRdb stores in-frame clones only, minus some. The sample has some 200,000 clones, just over 90% seen once. Samples with a second dose at about 4 or about 12 weeks were pooled together. The sample is drawn from a study of T cell responses to AZD1222 COVID-19 vaccine. Study-level findings and limits: A mostly white British donor set with more females was recruited, and clonal diversity was possibly underestimated.

The V end lost 4 bases, the J end lost 8 bases, and 17 bases lay between the germline ends. CDR1 MNHEY and CDR2 SVGAGI come from the germline V gene. The length of the CDR3 is 14 residues. Sequencing was performed on peripheral blood, taken 28 days after the second AZD1222 dose. The sequence was collected from an adult who received the AZD1222 COVID-19 vaccine. The rearrangement joins TRBV6-5 to TRBJ1-2; D remains unclear. The DNA for the CDR3 is TGTGCCAGCAGTTCGTCCCAATCGTATAGGGGCTACACCTTC. This encodes CASSSSQSYRGYTF.